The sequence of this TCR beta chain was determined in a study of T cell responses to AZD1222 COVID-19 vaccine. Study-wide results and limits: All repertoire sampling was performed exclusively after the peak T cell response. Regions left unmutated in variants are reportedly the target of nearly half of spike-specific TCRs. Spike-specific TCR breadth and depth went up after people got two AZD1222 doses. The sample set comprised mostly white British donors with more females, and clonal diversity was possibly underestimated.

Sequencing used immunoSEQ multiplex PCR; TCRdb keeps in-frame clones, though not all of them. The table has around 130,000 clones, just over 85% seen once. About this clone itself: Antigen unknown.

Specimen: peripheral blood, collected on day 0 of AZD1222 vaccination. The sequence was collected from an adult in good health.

This chain's CDR3 is CATSDFQGYGYTF. For the CDR3, the DNA is TGTGCCACCAGTGATTTTCAGGGCTATGGCTACACCTTC. The genes are TRBV24-1 and TRBJ1-2, with D maybe TRBD1 (5 bases). This CDR3 spans 13 amino acids. Trimming removed 1 base from V and 4 bases from J, with 6 bases in between. Germline V gene lookup returns CDR1 KGHDR and CDR2 SFDVKD.